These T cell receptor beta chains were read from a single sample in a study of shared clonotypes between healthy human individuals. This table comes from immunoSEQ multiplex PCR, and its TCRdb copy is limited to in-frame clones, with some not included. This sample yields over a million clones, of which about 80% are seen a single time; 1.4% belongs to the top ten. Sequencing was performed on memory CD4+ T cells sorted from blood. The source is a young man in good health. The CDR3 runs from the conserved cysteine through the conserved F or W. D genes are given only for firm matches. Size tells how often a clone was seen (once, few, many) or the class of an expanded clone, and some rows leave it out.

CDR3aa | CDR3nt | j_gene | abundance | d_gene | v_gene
CASGEENQPQHF | TGTGCCAGTGGTGAGGAGAATCAGCCCCAGCATTTT | TRBJ1-5 | . | . | TRBV19
CASSPLRGSEQYF | TGTGCCAGCTCACCATTACGGGGAAGCGAGCAGTACTTC | TRBJ2-7 | . | . | TRBV18
CASSSPRLAGGRTDTQYF | TGTGCCAGCAGCTCCCCTCGACTAGCGGGGGGACGCACAGATACGCAGTATTTT | TRBJ2-3 | . | TRBD2 | TRBV7-2
CASSLWGDNQPQHF | TGTGCCAGCAGTTTATGGGGGGACAATCAGCCCCAGCATTTT | TRBJ1-5 | . | . | TRBV28
CASSQGQGTNSPLHF | TGCGCCAGCAGCCAAGGACAGGGAACTAATTCACCCCTCCACTTT | TRBJ1-6 | . | TRBD1 | TRBV5-1
CATSSPVLAQHF | TGTGCCACCAGCTCACCTGTCCTGGCCCAGCATTTT | TRBJ1-5 | few | . | TRBV15
CASSLGLFQETQYF | TGTGCCAGCAGCCTGGGACTGTTCCAAGAGACCCAGTACTTC | TRBJ2-5 | . | . | TRBV5-6
CASSETLTGSNEKLFF | TGCGCCAGCAGTGAGACTTTAACTGGATCTAATGAAAAACTGTTTTTT | TRBJ1-4 | . | . | TRBV10-2
CASSQGVANEKLFF | TGTGCCAGCAGCCAGGGGGTGGCTAATGAAAAACTGTTTTTT | TRBJ1-4 | . | TRBD1 | TRBV5-4
CASSLDQGVETQYF | TGTGCCAGCAGCTTAGATCAGGGAGTGGAGACCCAGTACTTC | TRBJ2-5 | . | . | TRBV11-2
CASSVEGGQWRYNEQFF | TGTGCCAGCAGCGTAGAGGGGGGACAGTGGCGGTACAATGAGCAGTTCTTC | TRBJ2-1 | . | . | TRBV9
CASSPSLSGQGTHEQYF | TGCGCCAGCAGCCCGTCCCTTTCGGGACAGGGAACCCACGAGCAGTACTTC | TRBJ2-7 | . | TRBD1 | TRBV5-1
CASSPGSAGGPGDTQYF | TGCGCCAGCAGCCCTGGATCAGCGGGGGGGCCTGGAGATACGCAGTATTTT | TRBJ2-3 | few | TRBD2 | TRBV5-1
CASSRMGAGGRYEQFF | TGTGCCAGCAGCCGAATGGGGGCAGGGGGAAGGTATGAGCAGTTCTTC | TRBJ2-1 | . | TRBD1 | TRBV7-9
CASSRGPSNQISEQFF | TGTGCCAGCAGCCGGGGACCGAGCAACCAAATATCGGAGCAGTTCTTC | TRBJ2-1 | . | . | TRBV2
CSVEVRETQYF | TGCAGCGTTGAAGTTCGGGAGACCCAGTACTTC | TRBJ2-5 | few | . | TRBV29-1
CATSRDGDSTDTQYF | TGTGCCACCAGCAGAGATGGCGATAGCACAGATACGCAGTATTTT | TRBJ2-3 | . | . | TRBV15
CASSLMIGGTTDTQYF | TGTGCCAGCAGCTTGATGATCGGCGGGACCACAGATACGCAGTATTTT | TRBJ2-3 | . | . | TRBV5-6
CASSQSSYNSPLHF | TGTGCCAGCAGCCAAAGCTCCTATAATTCACCCCTCCACTTT | TRBJ1-6 | . | . | TRBV28
CATSTSGIYEQYF | TGTGCCACCTCTACTAGCGGGATCTACGAGCAGTACTTC | TRBJ2-7 | . | TRBD2 | TRBV19
CASSEERGVGETQYF | TGTGCCAGCAGTGAAGAGCGGGGGGTTGGGGAGACCCAGTACTTC | TRBJ2-5 | . | TRBD2 | TRBV2
CASSLTSGADTQYF | TGTGCCAGCAGCTTGACCTCAGGGGCAGATACGCAGTATTTT | TRBJ2-3 | few | . | TRBV7-9
CASSQVGGAGDTQYF | TGCGCCAGCAGCCAAGTCGGCGGGGCGGGGGATACGCAGTATTTT | TRBJ2-3 | few | . | TRBV4-3
CASSTGTAGNTIYF | TGTGCCAGTAGTACCGGGACAGCTGGAAACACCATATATTTT | TRBJ1-3 | . | TRBD1 | TRBV19
CSVEDQEWWGNYGYTF | TGCAGCGTTGAAGATCAAGAGTGGTGGGGGAACTATGGCTACACCTTC | TRBJ1-2 | many | . | TRBV29-1
CASSPIGSMGELFF | TGTGCCAGCAGCCCGATAGGGTCTATGGGGGAGCTGTTTTTT | TRBJ2-2 | many | . | TRBV11-2
CAWSPVGPGEQYF | TGTGCCTGGAGTCCAGTGGGGCCGGGCGAGCAGTACTTC | TRBJ2-7 | once | . | TRBV30
CASSLSGNQETQYF | TGTGCCAGCAGTTTGTCGGGGAACCAAGAGACCCAGTACTTC | TRBJ2-5 | . | . | TRBV27
CASSRLAGAFGEQFF | TGTGCCAGTAGTAGACTAGCGGGCGCTTTCGGTGAGCAGTTCTTC | TRBJ2-1 | . | TRBD2 | TRBV19
CASSPQGAQETQYF | TGCGCCAGCAGCCCACAGGGGGCCCAAGAGACCCAGTACTTC | TRBJ2-5 | . | TRBD1 | TRBV5-1
CASSESSYNSPLHF | TGTGCCAGCAGTGAAAGCTCCTATAATTCACCCCTCCACTTT | TRBJ1-6 | . | . | TRBV6-1
CASSPRPTGELFF | TGTGCCAGCAGCCCCCGGCCCACCGGGGAGCTGTTTTTT | TRBJ2-2 | . | . | TRBV9
CASSELGTGELFF | TGTGCCAGCAGTGAATTAGGCACCGGGGAGCTGTTTTTT | TRBJ2-2 | . | . | TRBV2
CASSYSMGSYEQYF | TGTGCCAGCAGTTACTCAATGGGCTCCTACGAGCAGTACTTC | TRBJ2-7 | . | . | TRBV6-6
CASSSLGSATNEKLFF | TGTGCCAGCAGCTCTCTGGGCTCAGCAACTAATGAAAAACTGTTTTTT | TRBJ1-4 | . | . | TRBV5-6
CASSAQMNTEAFF | TGTGCCAGCAGTGCCCAGATGAACACTGAAGCTTTCTTT | TRBJ1-1 | . | . | TRBV2
CASSLYGPSSYEQYF | TGTGCCAGCAGCTTATACGGGCCCTCTTCCTACGAGCAGTACTTC | TRBJ2-7 | . | . | TRBV7-3
CASNSRSASVTQYF | TGTGCCAGCAATAGCCGTTCGGCTAGTGTGACCCAGTACTTC | TRBJ2-5 | . | . | TRBV5-6
CASSASTGGTEAFF | TGTGCCAGCAGTGCCTCGACAGGGGGAACTGAAGCTTTCTTT | TRBJ1-1 | . | TRBD1 | TRBV2
CASSSLGQGNYGYTF | TGTGCCAGCAGTTCACTAGGACAGGGGAACTATGGCTACACCTTC | TRBJ1-2 | . | TRBD1 | TRBV28